These T cell receptor beta chains were read from a single sample in a study of prognosis after radiotherapy for stage I lung cancer. TCRdb passed the multiplex PCR reads through MiXCR, listing each CDR3 protein once. The table lists tens of thousands of distinct CDR3 sequences, around 48% of them singletons, with 15% to 20% in the top ten. Material: PBMCs, obtained before or after stereotactic body radiation therapy (not recorded which). Receptors originate from a donor over 45 with non-small cell lung cancer. CDR3s include the opening cysteine and the closing phenylalanine or tryptophan. Fields, in order: V gene, CDR3 protein.

>TRBV5-1
CASSLDRAPNTEAFF
>TRBV9
CASSERSGNQPQHF
>TRBV6-8
CASSYGTGLYEQYF
>TRBV12-3/TRBV12-4
CASSLLAGGYNEQFF
>TRBV7-2
CSSSLSLGEANYGYTF
>TRBV11-3
CASSNRQTNTGELFF
>TRBV28
CASTPGGSYNEQFF
>TRBV24-1
CATSDWFPGELFF
>TRBV2
CASSEGRGSASNEHFF
>TRBV7-3
CASSSGDKNEQFF
>TRBV20-1
CSAMTLTSYNEQFF
>TRBV6-9
CASSYGDASGYAVF
>TRBV20-1
CSASRAELTGELFF
>TRBV5-4
CASSTGIGKETQYF
>TRBV5-1
CASSLAVAGVAYGYTF
>TRBV5-1
CASSLPLYGDTQYF
>TRBV4-3
CASSQDAPTSGRDNEQFF
>TRBV4-3
CASSQHLRGNQPQHF
>TRBV12-3/TRBV12-4
CASSLEGSNEQFF
>TRBV6-2/TRBV6-3
CASSYLRNSNQPQHF